This entry lists 4 T cell receptor beta chains sequenced from one sample in a study of shared clonotypes between healthy human individuals. Data came from immunoSEQ multiplex PCR; TCRdb stores just in-frame clones and leaves some out. The sample holds about 1.1 million clones, around 78% seen once. The specimen sequenced was memory CD4+ T cells from PBMCs. Sample subset: CD45RA-negative fraction. All receptors derive from a man younger than 35 in good health. Some clones in this sample may be carry-over from other donors' samples.

The chain combines TRBV14 with TRBJ2-7, with a tentative D call TRBD1 (6 bases). Germline CDR1 and CDR2: SGHDN and FVKESK. CDR3 size: 18 residues. V was shortened by 0 bases and J by 4 bases, with 22 bases between the two germline ends. Here the CDR3 reads CASSQDPLGQTFGYEQYF. In nucleotides, the CDR3 is TGTGCCAGCAGCCAAGACCCGCTCGGACAGACCTTTGGGTACGAGCAGTACTTC.

This clone was counted ten times or more. The sample holds other DNA sequences that translate to the same CDR3. The rearrangement joins TRBV28 to TRBJ1-4; the D gene is possibly TRBD1 (6 bases). The CDR3 is 15 amino acids. CDR1 and CDR2 from the germline V gene are MDHEN and SYDVKM. V lost 3 bases and J lost 3, with 11 bases in between. The DNA for the CDR3 is TGTGCCAGCAGTTTTTTGGGGGCGGCTAATGAAAAACTGTTTTTT. Translated, it gives CASSFLGAANEKLFF.

The V gene is TRBV19, the J gene TRBJ1-2; no clear D. Trimming left V 7 bases short and J 2 bases short, with 11 bases between. This CDR3 is 13 amino acids long. Germline V gene sequence: CDR1 LNHDA, CDR2 SQIVND (reference sequence). CDR3 protein: CASTFRANYGYTF. The CDR3 DNA reads TGTGCCAGTACTTTCCGGGCGAACTATGGCTACACCTTC.

This clone was seen more than once but under ten times. This chain connects TRBV4-1 to TRBJ2-7, with 11 bases fitting TRBD2. V shed 0 bases, J shed 2 bases, and the junction held 9 bases outside the gene matches. Germline CDR1 reads MGHRA; CDR2 reads YSYEKL. CDR3 length: 18 amino acids. The CDR3 region is CASSQDGRLAGKAYEQYF. CDR3 in DNA: TGCGCCAGCAGCCAAGATGGGAGACTAGCGGGAAAAGCCTACGAGCAGTACTTC.